What follows are 11 T cell receptor beta chains derived from one specimen sequenced in a study of T cell responses to AZD1222 COVID-19 vaccine. Data came from immunoSEQ multiplex PCR; TCRdb stores just in-frame clones and leaves some out. The repertoire holds 66,000 or so clones, with 79% as singletons. The sequencing used peripheral blood, collected on day 0 of MenACWY control vaccination. Receptors originate from an adult in good health.

This clone showed up just once. The V gene is TRBV4-2, the J gene TRBJ1-1; possible D gene TRBD1, 5 bases. Per the germline V gene, CDR1 is LGHNA and CDR2 is YNFKEQ. V lost 0 bases and J lost 11, with 19 bases in between. The CDR3 contains 15 residues. The CDR3 bases are TGTGCCAGCAGCCAAGAAAAAGGGACGGGTGGTTATGCTTTCTTT. Residues: CASSQEKGTGGYAFF.

This clone was counted a few times. The chain employs TRBV19 and TRBJ2-7; D remains ambiguous. Trimming pared 5 bases from V and 7 bases from J, leaving 15 bases between. Germline values: CDR1 LNHDA, CDR2 SQIVND (reference sequence). The CDR3 runs to 13 residues. CDR3 nucleotide sequence: TGTGCCAGTAGTCCCGGGCCCCTGGGGGAGCAGTACTTC. This gives the protein CASSPGPLGEQYF.

The chain employs TRBV5-1 and TRBJ1-1; 7 nucleotides agree with TRBD1. Trimming at V came to 2 bases and at J to 0 bases, leaving 1 base not matched to a gene. Germline CDR1 reads SGHRS; CDR2 reads YFSETQ. CDR3 length equals 14 residues. CDR3 sequence: CASSLTGVNTEAFF. Here the CDR3 DNA reads TGCGCCAGCAGCTTAACAGGGGTGAACACTGAAGCTTTCTTT.

The chain joins TRBV6-5 to TRBJ2-2; a possible D gene is TRBD2 (7 bases). The CDR3 runs to 14 residues. CDR1 and CDR2 from the germline V gene are MNHEY and SVGAGI. The V end was cut by 7 bases, the J end by 2 bases, with 11 bases between. In DNA form, the CDR3 reads TGTGCCAGCAAGGGGGGGTTAAACACCGGGGAGCTGTTTTTT. Its protein product is CASKGGLNTGELFF.

This chain links TRBV27 with TRBJ1-5, with TRBD1 identical over 7 bases. Looked up from germline, CDR1 is MNHEY and CDR2 is SMNVEV (reference sequence). The J segment lost 3 bases and the V segment lost 5 bases, leaving 4 bases of the junction unmatched. The CDR3 consists of 14 residues. This chain's CDR3 is CASSHRGLNQPQHF. As DNA, the CDR3 is TGTGCCAGCAGTCACAGGGGACTCAATCAGCCCCAGCATTTT.

The chain combines TRBV19 with TRBJ2-7; TRBD1 or TRBD2 may be the D gene (5 bases each). CDR1 is LNHDA, CDR2 SQIVND, per germline (reference sequence). The germline V and J ends were trimmed by 5 bases and 0 bases, with 11 bases remaining between them. The CDR3 loop spans 14 amino acids. Written as DNA, the CDR3 is TGTGCCAGTAGTCCCGGGGCAGACTCCTACGAGCAGTACTTC. This encodes CASSPGADSYEQYF.

This chain joins TRBV6-5 and TRBJ1-1; tentative D call: TRBD1 (6 bases). Per germline, CDR1 MNHEY and CDR2 SVGAGI. This CDR3 is 16 amino acids long. Trimming stripped 2 bases from V and 3 bases from J, with 16 bases between. CDR3 DNA: TGTGCCAGCAGTTACGAGGCGGGGGCGAGGTACACTGAAGCTTTCTTT. Translated, it gives CASSYEAGARYTEAFF.

This sequence joins TRBV7-9 and TRBJ1-1; perhaps TRBD1 as D (5 bases). The CDR3 is 14 residues long. Germline V CDR1 and CDR2: SEHNR, FQNEAQ (reference sequence). Deletions cut 3 bases from V and 1 base from J, with 9 bases between. Here the CDR3 DNA reads TGTGCCAGCAGCTTGTTCCAGGGGAACACTGAAGCTTTCTTT. It encodes CASSLFQGNTEAFF.

V gene TRBV2 combines with J gene TRBJ1-1; perhaps TRBD1 as D (5 bases). CDR3 length: 13 residues. Germline values: CDR1 SNHLY, CDR2 FYNNEI. V lost 4 bases to trimming and J lost 0 bases, with 6 bases between them. The CDR3 loop is CASSGDLNTEAFF. The CDR3 coding sequence is TGTGCCAGCAGTGGGGACCTGAACACTGAAGCTTTCTTT.

The chain recombines TRBV29-1 with TRBJ2-6; D uncertain. The germline V gene encodes CDR1 SQVTM and CDR2 ANQGSEA. Trimming left V 5 bases short and J 4 bases short, with 9 bases between. The CDR3 sequence is 13 residues long. The DNA for the CDR3 is TGCAGCGTTAGTGGCTCGGGGGCCAACGTCCTGACTTTC. Translating it yields CSVSGSGANVLTF.

V is TRBV10-3 and J is TRBJ2-1, with TRBD1 matching 9 bases. The CDR3 is 18 residues long. CDR1 ENHRY and CDR2 SYGVKD come from the germline V gene. V dropped 6 bases and J dropped 3; count of bases not matched to a gene: 15. CDR3 residues: CAISPSASGTGNYNEQFF. CDR3 DNA sequence: TGTGCCATCAGCCCCTCGGCATCCGGGACAGGGAACTACAATGAGCAGTTCTTC.